These 23 T cell receptor beta chains were sequenced from one sample in a study of blood T cell repertoires in COVID-19. Data came from immunoSEQ multiplex PCR; TCRdb stores just in-frame clones and leaves some out. Of some 330,000 clones detected, 88% appear once; the ten largest clones hold 4%. The sequenced sample was peripheral blood. These receptors came from a woman aged 45 to 65 with active or convalescent COVID-19.

V usage is TRBV4-1 and J usage is TRBJ2-7, with D hard to call. The CDR3 runs to 15 residues. Germline V lookup: CDR1 MGHRA, CDR2 YSYEKL. Trimming cost V 6 bases and J 1 base, with 16 bases left between them. The CDR3 bases are TGCGCCAGCAGTCCTCAACCTACAGTGTCCTACGAGCAGTACTTC. It specifies CASSPQPTVSYEQYF.

The CDR3 region has the DNA TGTGCCAGCACCGTGACAGGGCCGAACTACGAGCAGTACTTC. This sequence encodes CASTVTGPNYEQYF. J is TRBJ2-7 and V is TRBV28, with 7 bases matching TRBD1. The CDR3 length is 14 residues. The V gene end was trimmed by 7 bases and the J gene end by 3 bases; junction bases not matched to a gene: 9. Germline CDR1 reads MDHEN; CDR2 reads SYDVKM.

V and J are TRBV30 and TRBJ2-2; 8 bases fit TRBD1. CDR1 GTSNPN and CDR2 SVGIG come from the germline V gene (reference sequence). This CDR3 is 18 amino acids long. Unmatched junction bases numbered 11, after V lost 1 base and J lost 1 base. The CDR3 coding sequence is TGTGCCTGGAGTGCCCGAATAGGACAGGGAAGGAACACCGGGGAGCTGTTTTTT. Translated: CAWSARIGQGRNTGELFF.

The table lists this clone with a count of one. The V gene is TRBV15, the J gene TRBJ1-4; 7 positions match TRBD1. Trimming took 4 bases from V and 7 from J; bases not matched to a gene: 9. CDR3 length equals 15 residues. Looked up from germline, CDR1 is LNHNV and CDR2 is YYDKDF (reference sequence). CDR3 in amino acids: CATSTMTGYSEKLFF. The CDR3 nucleotides are TGTGCCACCAGCACCATGACAGGGTACAGTGAAAAACTGTTTTTT.

The genes are TRBV27 and TRBJ1-2; maybe TRBD1 (5 bases). There are 14 residues in the CDR3. Germline CDR1 and CDR2: MNHEY and SMNVEV (reference sequence). V was cut by 3 bases and J by 3 bases, with 11 bases left in between. This CDR3 is CASSLSWGDYGYTF. The CDR3 nucleotides read TGTGCCAGCAGTTTGAGTTGGGGGGACTATGGCTACACCTTC.

The DNA for the CDR3 is TGTGCCAGTAGTATATTGCAGGGGACGACTGAAGCTTTCTTT. Translating it yields CASSILQGTTEAFF. The chain combines TRBV19 with TRBJ1-1, with D tentatively TRBD1 (6 bases). The V end lost 2 bases, the J end lost 5 bases, and 12 bases lay between the germline ends. The CDR3 totals 14 residues. The germline gives CDR1 LNHDA, CDR2 SQIVND (reference sequence).

The chain carries TRBV27 and TRBJ1-5, with D possibly TRBD1 on 5 matching bases. The length of the CDR3 is 14 residues. The V gene lost 4 bases and the J gene lost 5 bases, with 12 bases spanning the gap. Per the germline V gene, CDR1 is MNHEY and CDR2 is SMNVEV (reference sequence). CDR3: CASSSGNPDQPQHF. In DNA form, the CDR3 reads TGTGCCAGCAGTTCAGGGAACCCAGATCAGCCCCAGCATTTT.

This sequence joins TRBV7-8 and TRBJ1-5; D may be TRBD1 (5 bases). Trimming took 3 bases from V and 5 from J, leaving 14 bases between them. The CDR3 has 15 residues. Per the germline V gene, CDR1 is SGHVS and CDR2 is FQNEAQ. CDR3 nucleotide sequence: TGTGCCAGCAGCTTGTCGGGGGAAAGGGATCAGCCCCAGCATTTT. Protein sequence: CASSLSGERDQPQHF.

The V gene is TRBV10-3, the J gene TRBJ1-5, with D tentatively TRBD1 (6 bases). CDR1 and CDR2 from the germline V gene are ENHRY and SYGVKD. The CDR3 is 13 amino acids. The V gene lost 10 bases and the J gene lost 6 bases, with 16 bases spanning the gap. The CDR3 protein is CATHLGGGQPQHF. The CDR3 DNA reads TGTGCCACCCACCTGGGAGGGGGTCAGCCCCAGCATTTT.

CDR3 bases: TGTGCCAGCAGCTTAGGCCCGGCGGGACAGGGTATGGCCGGGGAGCTGTTTTTT. Translated, it gives CASSLGPAGQGMAGELFF. This chain links TRBV7-9 with TRBJ2-2; 9 bases match TRBD1. Germline values: CDR1 SEHNR, CDR2 FQNEAQ (reference sequence). V trimming: 1 base; J trimming: 6 bases; junction bases outside the gene matches: 12. The CDR3 runs 18 residues.

The rearrangement uses TRBV12-3 or TRBV12-4 and TRBJ2-1; D may be TRBD1 (6 bases). V was pared by 1 base and J by 12 bases, with 7 bases between. The CDR3 spans 11 residues. CDR3 amino acids: CASSLGRGQFF. The CDR3 DNA reads TGTGCCAGCAGTTTAGGCAGGGGGCAGTTCTTC.

The chain recombines TRBV7-8 with TRBJ2-7, with a weak D call TRBD1 (5 bases). Germline loops: CDR1 SGHVS, CDR2 FQNEAQ. V was cut by 5 bases and J by 6 bases, with 14 bases left in between. This CDR3 spans 13 amino acids. The CDR3: CASSTTASGEQYF. The CDR3 region has the DNA TGTGCCAGCAGCACGACAGCCTCGGGCGAGCAGTACTTC.

This chain joins TRBV18 and TRBJ1-1, with 7 positions matching TRBD1. The CDR3 extends over 16 amino acids. Germline CDR1 reads KGHSH; CDR2 reads LQKENI. V lost 2 bases and J lost 8; bases outside the gene matches: 14. The CDR3 bases are TGTGCCAGCTCACCAGGCGGGGGGATCAAGACAGGGGAAGCTTTCTTT. Translating gives CASSPGGGIKTGEAFF.

This clone came up once. The DNA of the CDR3 is TGTGCCAGCAGCCGAACAGGCAACACTGAAGCTTTCTTT. Protein: CASSRTGNTEAFF. The V and J genes are TRBV7-2 and TRBJ1-1; tentatively, D is TRBD1 (5 bases). Germline V gene data show CDR1 as SGHTA and CDR2 as FQGNSA. Trimming took 5 bases from V and 2 from J, leaving 9 bases between them. This CDR3 spans 13 amino acids.

The chain carries TRBV30 and TRBJ2-2; D possibly corresponds to TRBD2 (5 bases). This CDR3 has 13 amino acids. Germline assignment: CDR1 GTSNPN and CDR2 SVGIG (reference sequence). V lost 5 bases and J 1 base, leaving 8 bases between the germline ends. The DNA for the CDR3 is TGTGCCTGGGACTACCGGAACACCGGGGAGCTGTTTTTT. It yields the protein CAWDYRNTGELFF. The full variable domain, in which reference TRBV30 and TRBJ2-2 provide the parts outside the CDR3, is SQTIHQWPATLVQPVGSPLSLECTVEGTSNPNLYWYRQAAGRGLQLLFYSVGIGQISSEVPQNLSASRPQDRQFILSSKKLLLSDSGFYLCAWDYRNTGELFFGEGSRLTVL.

The rearrangement joins TRBV7-8 to TRBJ2-7; D is unresolved. The CDR3 sequence is 15 residues long. Trimming stripped 4 bases from V and 3 bases from J, with 16 bases between. Per germline, CDR1 SGHVS and CDR2 FQNEAQ. The CDR3 DNA reads as TGTGCCAGCAGCTATACAGACGCGCTCTTCTACGAGCAGTACTTC. The encoded protein is CASSYTDALFYEQYF.

This clone was picked up one time. This chain connects TRBV7-2 to TRBJ2-3; 7 bases are shared with TRBD1. Germline CDR1 is SGHTA and CDR2 is FQGNSA. The CDR3 sequence is 16 residues long. The junction had 8 bases not matched to a gene; V was cut back by 1 base and J by 4 bases. CDR3 amino acids: CASSLGPKGAADTQYF. The CDR3 DNA is TGTGCCAGCAGCTTAGGACCCAAGGGGGCGGCAGATACGCAGTATTTT.

This CDR3 reads CASSEGDSYTEAFF. The CDR3 DNA reads as TGTGCCAGCAGCGAAGGAGACAGCTACACTGAAGCTTTCTTT. This chain joins TRBV9 and TRBJ1-1; D is possibly TRBD1 (5 bases). The CDR3 runs to 14 residues. Germline CDR1 reads SGDLS; CDR2 reads YYNGEE. V was clipped by 3 bases and J by 3 bases, with 12 bases between them.

As regards this clone: The sample carries other DNA sequences with the same CDR3. V usage is TRBV7-3 and J usage is TRBJ1-1; 9 bases match TRBD1. With 6 bases clipped from V and 3 bases from J, the junction kept 5 bases outside the gene matches. CDR1 is SGHTA, CDR2 FQGTGA, per germline. The CDR3 runs 14 residues. CDR3 DNA sequence: TGTGCCAGCAGTCTCACAGGGGGCGACACTGAAGCTTTCTTT. Translated, it gives CASSLTGGDTEAFF. Complete variable domain (other parts from reference TRBV7-3 and TRBJ1-1): GAGVSQTPSNKVTEKGKYVELRCDPISGHTALYWYRQSLGQGPEFLIYFQGTGAADDSGLPNDRFFAVRPEGSVSTLKIQRTERGDSAVYLCASSLTGGDTEAFFGQGTRLTVV.

To note about this clone: Other DNA sequences in this sample translate to the same CDR3. This rearrangement joins TRBV2 to TRBJ2-5; no clear D. Germline CDR1 and CDR2: SNHLY and FYNNEI. The CDR3 covers 11 residues. Trimming left V 7 bases short and J 1 base short, with 4 bases between. This CDR3 reads CASTVQETQYF. CDR3 DNA sequence: TGTGCCAGCACAGTCCAAGAGACCCAGTACTTC. The whole variable domain, remainder taken from reference TRBV2 and TRBJ2-5, is EPEVTQTPSHQVTQMGQEVILRCVPISNHLYFYWYRQILGQKVEFLVSFYNNEISEKSEIFDDQFSVERPDGSNFTLKIRSTKLEDSAMYFCASTVQETQYFGPGTRLLVL.

The chain combines TRBV5-1 with TRBJ2-4, with 9 bases lining up with TRBD2. In germline, CDR1 is SGHRS, CDR2 YFSETQ. Trimming at V came to 0 bases and at J to 0 bases, leaving 1 base not matched to a gene. The CDR3 runs 16 residues. In DNA, the CDR3 is TGCGCCAGCAGCTTGGTAGCGGGGGTAGCCAAAAACATTCAGTACTTC. It codes for CASSLVAGVAKNIQYF. Using reference TRBV5-1 and TRBJ2-4 for the parts outside the CDR3, the full variable domain is KAGVTQTPRYLIKTRGQQVTLSCSPISGHRSVSWYQQTPGQGLQFLFEYFSETQRNKGNFPGRFSGRQFSNSRSEMNVSTLELGDSALYLCASSLVAGVAKNIQYFGAGTRLSVL.

CDR3: CAWSPGQGYEQYF. DNA of the CDR3: TGTGCCTGGAGTCCGGGACAGGGGTACGAGCAGTACTTC. The genes are TRBV30 and TRBJ2-7; 10 bases agree with TRBD1. V was pared by 2 bases and J by 4 bases, with 2 bases of the junction left unmatched. The CDR3 is made up of 13 amino acids. The germline V gene has CDR1 GTSNPN and CDR2 SVGIG (reference sequence).

The genes are TRBV19 and TRBJ1-1; D is undetermined. This CDR3 region has 14 residues. Trimming cost V 1 base and J 3 bases, with 9 bases left between them. Germline V gene lookup returns CDR1 LNHDA and CDR2 SQIVND (reference sequence). The CDR3 sequence is CASSIAYTDTEAFF. The CDR3 region has the DNA TGTGCCAGTAGTATAGCTTATACAGACACTGAAGCTTTCTTT. The entire variable domain, with the rest obtained from reference TRBV19 and TRBJ1-1, is as follows: DGGITQSPKYLFRKEGQNVTLSCEQNLNHDAMYWYRQDPGQGLRLIYYSQIVNDFQKGDIAEGYSVSREKKESFPLTVTSAQKNPTAFYLCASSIAYTDTEAFFGQGTRLTVV.